The rows below give T cell receptor beta chains drawn from one sample of a study of blood T cell repertoires in COVID-19. TCRdb's copy holds only in-frame clones and misses some; the assay was immunoSEQ multiplex PCR. The sample yields just over 200,000 clones, over 75% seen once. Sequencing was done on a sample of peripheral blood. The receptor source for this set is a man at least 80 years old with acute or convalescent COVID-19. CDR3s include the opening cysteine and the closing phenylalanine or tryptophan. Fields, in order: J gene, clone size, D gene, V gene, CDR3 protein, CDR3 DNA. D genes are given only for firm matches. The listing skips clone size in some rows; elsewhere it reads once, few, many or a size class.

J: TRBJ2-1; size: .; D: TRBD1; V: TRBV2; CDR3: CASSESGTGYRGEQFF; DNA: TGTGCCAGCAGTGAAAGCGGGACAGGGTACCGGGGTGAGCAGTTCTTC
J: TRBJ2-1; size: .; D: TRBD1; V: TRBV27; CDR3: CASSSYRGNNEQFF; DNA: TGTGCCAGCAGTTCTTACAGGGGGAACAATGAGCAGTTCTTC
J: TRBJ1-2; size: .; D: .; V: TRBV5-8; CDR3: CASSQGWEPNYGYTF; DNA: TGTGCCAGCAGCCAGGGTTGGGAACCTAACTATGGCTACACCTTC
J: TRBJ1-5; size: .; D: .; V: TRBV29-1; CDR3: CSVADSNQPQHF; DNA: TGCAGCGTTGCCGACAGTAATCAGCCCCAGCATTTT
J: TRBJ2-7; size: few; D: TRBD1; V: TRBV9; CDR3: CASSPQGAYEQYF; DNA: TGTGCCAGCAGCCCCCAGGGGGCCTACGAGCAGTACTTC
J: TRBJ1-5; size: .; D: TRBD1; V: TRBV27; CDR3: CASSYFGTGGQPQHF; DNA: TGTGCCAGCAGTTATTTCGGGACAGGGGGTCAGCCCCAGCATTTT
J: TRBJ2-6; size: .; D: .; V: TRBV21-1; CDR3: CASNERKSRGSLGANVLTF; DNA: TGTGCCAGCAACGAAAGGAAATCCAGGGGTTCTTTGGGGGCCAACGTCCTGACTTTC
J: TRBJ2-3; size: .; D: .; V: TRBV5-4; CDR3: CASSLPGDDTDTQYF; DNA: TGTGCCAGCAGCTTGCCAGGGGACGACACAGATACGCAGTATTTT
J: TRBJ2-2; size: .; D: TRBD2; V: TRBV7-2; CDR3: CASSSFLAGDTGELFF; DNA: TGTGCCAGCAGCTCGTTCCTAGCGGGAGACACCGGGGAGCTGTTTTTT
J: TRBJ2-1; size: .; D: TRBD1; V: TRBV7-9; CDR3: CASSHTRTGLNNEQFF; DNA: TGTGCCAGCAGCCACACCCGGACAGGGCTCAACAATGAGCAGTTCTTC
J: TRBJ2-5; size: .; D: .; V: TRBV18; CDR3: CASSAQGRLWETQYF; DNA: TGTGCCAGCTCCGCTCAGGGGCGGTTGTGGGAGACCCAGTACTTC
J: TRBJ1-2; size: once; D: .; V: TRBV18; CDR3: CASSPPHPEASGYGYTF; DNA: TGTGCCAGCTCACCACCCCATCCTGAGGCGAGCGGCTATGGCTACACCTTC